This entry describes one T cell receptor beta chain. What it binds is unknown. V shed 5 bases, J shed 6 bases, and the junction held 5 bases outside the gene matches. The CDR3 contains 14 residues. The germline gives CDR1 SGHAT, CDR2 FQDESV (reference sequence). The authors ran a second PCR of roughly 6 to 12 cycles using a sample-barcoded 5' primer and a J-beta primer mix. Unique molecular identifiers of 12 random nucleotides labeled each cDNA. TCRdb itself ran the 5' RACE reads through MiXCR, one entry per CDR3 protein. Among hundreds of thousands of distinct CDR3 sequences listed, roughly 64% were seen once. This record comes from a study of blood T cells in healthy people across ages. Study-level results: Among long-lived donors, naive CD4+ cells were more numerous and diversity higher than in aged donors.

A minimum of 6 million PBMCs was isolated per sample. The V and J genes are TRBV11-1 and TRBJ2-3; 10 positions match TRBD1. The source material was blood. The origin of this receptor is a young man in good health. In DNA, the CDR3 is TGTGCCAGCAGCGTGGACAGGGGGTCGGATACGCAGTATTTT. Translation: CASSVDRGSDTQYF.